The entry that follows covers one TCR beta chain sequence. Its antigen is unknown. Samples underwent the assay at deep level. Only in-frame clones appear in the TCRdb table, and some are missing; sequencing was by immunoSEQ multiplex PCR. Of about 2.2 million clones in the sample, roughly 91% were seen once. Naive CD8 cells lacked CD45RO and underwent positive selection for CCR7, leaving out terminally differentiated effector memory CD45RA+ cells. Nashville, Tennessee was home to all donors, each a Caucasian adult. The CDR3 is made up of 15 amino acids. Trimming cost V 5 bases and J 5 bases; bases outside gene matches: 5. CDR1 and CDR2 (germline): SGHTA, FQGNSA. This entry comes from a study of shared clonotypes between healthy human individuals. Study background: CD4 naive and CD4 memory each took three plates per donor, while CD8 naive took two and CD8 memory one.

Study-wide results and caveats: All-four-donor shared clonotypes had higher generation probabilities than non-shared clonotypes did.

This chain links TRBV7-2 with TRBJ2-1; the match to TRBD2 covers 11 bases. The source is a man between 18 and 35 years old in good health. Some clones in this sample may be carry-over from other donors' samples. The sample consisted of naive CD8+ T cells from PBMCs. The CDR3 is CASSPSGRWDNEQFF. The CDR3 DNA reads TGTGCCAGCAGCCCTAGCGGGAGGTGGGACAATGAGCAGTTCTTC. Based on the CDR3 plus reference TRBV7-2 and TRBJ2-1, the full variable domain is GAGVSQSPSNKVTEKGKDVELRCDPISGHTALYWYRQSLGQGLEFLIYFQGNSAPDKSGLPSDRFSAERTGGSVSTLTIQRTQQEDSAVYLCASSPSGRWDNEQFFGPGTRLTVL.